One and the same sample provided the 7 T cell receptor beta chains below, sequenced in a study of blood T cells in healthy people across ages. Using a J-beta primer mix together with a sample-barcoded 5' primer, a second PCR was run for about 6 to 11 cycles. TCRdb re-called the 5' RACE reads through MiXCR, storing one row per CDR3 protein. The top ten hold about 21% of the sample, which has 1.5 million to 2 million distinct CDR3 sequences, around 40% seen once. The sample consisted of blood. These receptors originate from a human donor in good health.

CDR3 loop: CASSLWVRTDTQYF. CDR3 bases: TGTGCCAGCAGCTTATGGGTCCGCACAGATACGCAGTATTTT. This chain connects TRBV7-2 to TRBJ2-3; D is unresolved. Germline values: CDR1 SGHTA, CDR2 FQGNSA. This CDR3 is built from 14 residues. V lost 2 bases and J lost 1, with 7 bases in between.

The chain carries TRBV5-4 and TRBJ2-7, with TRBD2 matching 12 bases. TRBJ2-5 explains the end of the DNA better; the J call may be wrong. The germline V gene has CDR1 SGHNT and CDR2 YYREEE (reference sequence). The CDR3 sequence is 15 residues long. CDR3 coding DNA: TGTGCCAGCAGCCAGTGGACTAGCGGGGTGGAGACCCAGTACTTC. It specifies CASSQWTSGVETQYF.

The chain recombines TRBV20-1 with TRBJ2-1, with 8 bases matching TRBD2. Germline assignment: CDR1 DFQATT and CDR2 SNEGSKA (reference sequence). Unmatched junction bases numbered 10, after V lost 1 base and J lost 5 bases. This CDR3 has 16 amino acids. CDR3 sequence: CSARGPRGGFNNEQFF. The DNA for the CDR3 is TGCAGTGCTAGAGGTCCTCGCGGGGGGTTTAACAATGAGCAGTTCTTC.

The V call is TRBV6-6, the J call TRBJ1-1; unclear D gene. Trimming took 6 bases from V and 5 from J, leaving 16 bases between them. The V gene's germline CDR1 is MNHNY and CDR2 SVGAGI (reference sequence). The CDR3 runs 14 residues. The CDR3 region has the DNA TGTGCCAGCAGGGTTGGCCCCAGGTGGACTGAAGCTTTCTTT. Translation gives CASRVGPRWTEAFF.

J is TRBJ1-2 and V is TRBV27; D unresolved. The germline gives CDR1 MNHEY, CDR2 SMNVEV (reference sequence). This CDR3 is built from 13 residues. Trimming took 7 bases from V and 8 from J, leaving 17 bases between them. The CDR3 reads CASTGQGGRGYTF. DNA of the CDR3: TGTGCCAGCACGGGCCAAGGAGGTCGGGGCTACACCTTC.

The CDR3 DNA reads as TGCAGCGTTAACAGGGGGGAAGATGGCTATGGCTACACCTTC. This codes for CSVNRGEDGYGYTF. The chain is built from TRBV29-1 and TRBJ1-2; 8 bases agree with TRBD1. The germline CDR1 and CDR2 sequences are SQVTM and ANQGSEA. The CDR3 totals 14 residues. J lost 4 bases, V lost 5 bases, and 9 bases had no gene match.

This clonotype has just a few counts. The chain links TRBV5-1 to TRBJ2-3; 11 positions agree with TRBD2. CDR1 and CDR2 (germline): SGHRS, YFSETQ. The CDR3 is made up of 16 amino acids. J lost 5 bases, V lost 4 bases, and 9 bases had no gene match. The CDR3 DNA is TGCGCCAGCAGCAGAAGTAGCGGGGGGGCTGTAGATACGCAGTATTTT. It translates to CASSRSSGGAVDTQYF.